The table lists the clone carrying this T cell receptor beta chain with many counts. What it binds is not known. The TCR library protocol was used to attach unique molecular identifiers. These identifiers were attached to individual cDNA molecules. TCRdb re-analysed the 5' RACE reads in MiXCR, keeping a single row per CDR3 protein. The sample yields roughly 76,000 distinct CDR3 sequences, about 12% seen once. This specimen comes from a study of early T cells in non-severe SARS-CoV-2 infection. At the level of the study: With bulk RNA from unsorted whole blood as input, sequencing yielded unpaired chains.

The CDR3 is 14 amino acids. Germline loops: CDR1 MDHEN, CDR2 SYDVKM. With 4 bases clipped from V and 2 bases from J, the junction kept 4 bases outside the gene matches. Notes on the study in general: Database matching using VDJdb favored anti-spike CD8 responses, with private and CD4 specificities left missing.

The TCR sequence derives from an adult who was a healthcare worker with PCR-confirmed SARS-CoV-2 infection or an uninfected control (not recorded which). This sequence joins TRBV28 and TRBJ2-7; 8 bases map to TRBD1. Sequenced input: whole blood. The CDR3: CASSSWTGTYEQYF. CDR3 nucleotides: TGTGCCAGCAGTTCCTGGACAGGGACCTACGAGCAGTACTTC.